The TCR beta chain under discussion was sequenced for a study of identifying expanded T cells in peripheral blood (dated by TCRdb to the late 2010s). In the study overall: Technical replicates were generated by sequencing separate aliquots of the same genomic DNA pool, with four replicates compared pairwise. What the work shows at the level of the full study, not this receptor alone: Variance in clone template counts between roughly 2-week samples significantly increased with total template count across all healthy donors. The authors expected that over much longer intervals, such as months to years, biological variance in healthy repertoires might increase even further. Across all healthy-donor time intervals, the beta-binomial model significantly cut both the number of clones called differentially abundant and the false-positive rate. About 1.2 differentially abundant clones were flagged by the binomial model between technical replicates, whereas about 16 and 19 were flagged over two weeks and four weeks, respectively.

Remarks on this clone: Its antigen is still unknown. No much larger clone exists at a distance of one base, and base qualities are not known.

During the collection period, no immune events, such as infections, were documented for the healthy donors. To calibrate time-dependent variance in a beta-binomial model of T-cell clone differential abundance, blood repertoires from healthy donors were used as a training cohort. There were some ten healthy donors in the training cohort, of whom 3 were female and 7 were male. On average the donors were approximately 42 years old, and their ages spanned roughly 29 to 70 years. Whole blood was collected from each healthy donor at three time points spaced around 2 weeks apart and obtained from a commercial supplier. For immunosequencing, genomic DNA was extracted from unsorted whole blood. The immunoSEQ Assay, which relies on bias-controlled multiplex PCR amplification of genomic DNA, was used to profile TCRbeta CDR3 regions. The original methods were these. To quantify the absolute abundance of each unique TCRbeta CDR3 region, the sequences were collapsed and filtered. Differential abundance was assessed using a binomial (Fisher-equivalent) model and a beta-binomial model in which time-dependent variance fitted from healthy donors was added. Clones with fewer than 5 combined templates were removed, and differential abundance was called for clones with a Benjamini-Hochberg FDR below 0.01. Using the form v = (b*log(k)+a)^2, the beta-binomial variance was modeled as a function of the total template count across the two samples. As stored in TCRdb, this immuneACCESS dataset retains in-frame rearrangements with V and J assigned. A fraction of the clones does not appear; measured against another copy, unresolved V genes explain less than half of the discrepancy, and the remainder lacks a known reason. V and J calls and clone size follow that table, whereas D and trimming were derived from the DNA. The sample yields approximately 91,000 clones; 88% were counted once. Of the sample, 4% to 4.5% falls within the top ten clones.

The TCR was taken from a person between 18 and 75 years old in good health. The material sequenced was blood.

The nucleotides are TGTGCCAGCAGTCTACTAGAGCCGAACACCGGGGAGCTGTTTTTT. This codes for CASSLLEPNTGELFF. This chain joins TRBV2 to TRBJ2-2; TRBD2 is a possible D gene, resting on 5 matching bases. CDR1 SNHLY and CDR2 FYNNEI were looked up in the germline V gene. V and J lose 5 bases and 0 bases, and a span of 10 bases separates them. Its CDR3 holds 15 amino acids, cysteine through phenylalanine. Of all the DNA, just the CDR3 is kept, 45 bases in frame from base 1.